These 24 T cell receptor beta chains came from one sample sequenced in a study of T cells in Graves' hyperthyroidism and ophthalmopathy. The TCR beta CDR3 regions underwent amplification using RNA transcripts as the source. TCR CDR3 underwent first-round RT-PCR with the HTBI primer set. TCRdb re-called the multiplex PCR reads with MiXCR, one entry per CDR3 protein. The profile shows roughly 93,000 distinct CDR3 sequences, roughly 40% of them singletons. Sequencing input: peripheral blood or thyroid tissue (not recorded which). The receptors stem from a woman aged 30 to 39 with Graves' hyperthyroidism.

This chain uses TRBV28 with TRBJ2-7; possible D gene TRBD1, 5 bases. The germline CDR1 and CDR2 sequences are MDHEN and SYDVKM. The CDR3 consists of 15 residues. The ends were cut back, 9 bases at V and 5 bases at J, with 23 bases in the middle. The CDR3, as DNA: TGTGCCAGTCGTCCTCTAGGACATGAAGGTCACGAGCAGTACTTC. This gives the protein CASRPLGHEGHEQYF.

The CDR3 protein is CASRRTGFNHEQYF. CDR3 nucleotide sequence: TGTGCCAGCCGGAGGACAGGGTTTAACCACGAGCAGTACTTC. The rearrangement links TRBV27 to TRBJ2-7; 8 bases agree with TRBD1. In germline, CDR1 is MNHEY, CDR2 SMNVEV (reference sequence). V shed 8 bases and J 5 bases; nucleotides not matched to a gene: 11. There are 14 residues in the CDR3.

This clonotype was detected ten times or more. This rearrangement joins TRBV7-2 to TRBJ2-2, with D uncertain. V dropped 5 bases and J dropped 3 bases, with 10 bases sitting between them. CDR1 is SGHTA, CDR2 FQGNSA, per germline. The CDR3 has 14 residues. The CDR3 is CASSPASYTGELFF. CDR3 bases: TGTGCCAGCAGCCCAGCTTCATACACCGGGGAGCTGTTTTTT.

About this clonotype: This clone may be a read error of a much larger clone one base away. The V and J genes are TRBV9 and TRBJ2-7; D is possibly TRBD2 (6 bases). The CDR3 consists of 15 residues. Germline assignment: CDR1 SGDLS and CDR2 YYNGEE. The V end lost 0 bases, the J end lost 9 bases, and 19 bases lay between the germline ends. The CDR3 is CASSVAGDLPVPQYF. The CDR3, as DNA: TGTGCCAGCAGCGTAGCGGGGGACCTGCCTGTCCCGCAGTACTTC.

The gene calls are TRBV2 and TRBJ1-5, with D possibly matching TRBD1 (6 bases). This CDR3 contains 14 residues. The germline gives CDR1 SNHLY, CDR2 FYNNEI. V lost 4 bases and J lost 8, with 15 bases in between. As DNA, the CDR3 is TGTGCCAGCAGTGCTATCAGGGGTGGGGAGCCCCAGCATTTT. It translates to CASSAIRGGEPQHF. The entire variable domain, with the rest obtained from reference TRBV2 and TRBJ1-5, is as follows: EPEVTQTPSHQVTQMGQEVILRCVPISNHLYFYWYRQILGQKVEFLVSFYNNEISEKSEIFDDQFSVERPDGSNFTLKIRSTKLEDSAMYFCASSAIRGGEPQHFGDGTRLSIL.

This chain links TRBV7-9 with TRBJ2-5, with D possibly being TRBD1 or TRBD2 (5 bases each). The CDR3 length is 13 residues. CDR1 SEHNR and CDR2 FQNEAQ come from the germline V gene (reference sequence). Trimming left V 4 bases short and J 4 bases short, with 10 bases between. The CDR3 spells CASSSPGTETQYF. The CDR3 coding sequence is TGTGCCAGCAGCTCCCCCGGGACAGAGACCCAGTACTTC.

The chain uses TRBV15 and TRBJ2-7; TRBD1 is a possible D gene (6 bases). The CDR3 is 13 residues long. Between the trimmed V and J ends, which lost 3 bases and 5 bases, there was a span of 11 bases. Germline-derived CDR1 and CDR2 are LNHNV and YYDKDF (reference sequence). The CDR3 is CATSRGRGHEQYF. CDR3 sequence (DNA): TGTGCCACCAGCAGGGGCAGGGGCCACGAGCAGTACTTC.

Here the CDR3 DNA reads TGTGCCAGCGCCCGGGACATGACCTACGAGCAGTACTTC. It translates to CASARDMTYEQYF. The chain joins TRBV27 to TRBJ2-7, with D possibly TRBD1 on 6 matching bases. The germline CDR1 and CDR2 sequences are MNHEY and SMNVEV (reference sequence). CDR3 length: 13 amino acids. V was trimmed by 8 bases and J by 2 bases, leaving 13 bases between them.

The table lists this clonotype with many counts. The chain couples TRBV5-1 to TRBJ2-7, with D tentatively TRBD1 or TRBD2 (8 bases each). Germline CDR1 and CDR2: SGHRS and YFSETQ. CDR3 length: 15 amino acids. The V and J ends lost 2 bases and 5 bases respectively, with 17 bases between them. This CDR3 is CASSFRGREVDEQYF. The CDR3, as DNA: TGCGCCAGCAGCTTCAGGGGGCGGGAGGTCGACGAGCAGTACTTC.

Comments on this clonotype: A much larger clonotype is one base distant, so this may be a read error. This chain uses TRBV6-1 with TRBJ2-3, with D unclear. Gene TRBJ1-5 matches the end of the DNA better, so the J call may be wrong. The germline V gene has CDR1 MNHNS and CDR2 SASEGT. The CDR3 totals 15 residues. The chain's CDR3 is CASSPPGTSTDTQHF. CDR3 DNA: TGTGCCAGCAGCCCGCCGGGAACTAGCACAGATACGCAGCATTTT.

This clonotype was seen many times. The chain couples TRBV20-1 to TRBJ2-2; 7 positions agree with TRBD1. This CDR3 has 16 residues. V shed 6 bases, J shed 0 bases, and the junction held 10 bases outside the gene matches. Looked up from germline, CDR1 is DFQATT and CDR2 is SNEGSKA (reference sequence). The DNA for the CDR3 is TGCAGTGCGCATCGGGCCGGGACAGCGAACACCGGGGAGCTGTTTTTT. Its translation is CSAHRAGTANTGELFF.

A remark on this clonotype: This likely comes from a read error, as the CDR3 has no conserved phenylalanine or tryptophan at its end. The V gene is TRBV5-1, the J gene TRBJ1-4; D unresolved. V was trimmed by 0 bases and J by 8 bases, leaving 5 bases between them. The CDR3 is made up of 12 amino acids. Germline CDR1 and CDR2: SGHRS and YFSETQ. CDR3 bases: TGCGCCAGCAGCTTGGTGGGGGAAAAACTGTTTCTT. Protein product: CASSLVGEKLFL.

This clonotype was found many times. This chain uses TRBV5-1 with TRBJ1-1; a possible D gene is TRBD1 (5 bases). CDR3 length equals 12 residues. V gave up 8 bases and J gave up 2 bases, with 10 bases separating them. Germline assignment: CDR1 SGHRS and CDR2 YFSETQ. The CDR3: CASSTGNTEAFF. The DNA for the CDR3 is TGCGCCAGTAGTACAGGCAACACTGAAGCTTTCTTT. The whole variable domain, filled in from reference TRBV5-1 and TRBJ1-1, reads KAGVTQTPRYLIKTRGQQVTLSCSPISGHRSVSWYQQTPGQGLQFLFEYFSETQRNKGNFPGRFSGRQFSNSRSEMNVSTLELGDSALYLCASSTGNTEAFFGQGTRLTVV.

The chain recombines TRBV14 with TRBJ2-7, with 7 bases matching TRBD1. CDR3 size: 13 residues. V gave up 1 base and J gave up 5 bases; unmatched junction bases: 2. Per the germline V gene, CDR1 is SGHDN and CDR2 is FVKESK. CDR3 in DNA: TGTGCCAGCAGCCAAGCCGGGACAGACGAGCAGTACTTC. Protein product: CASSQAGTDEQYF.

At least ten counts were recorded for this clonotype. V gene TRBV7-8 combines with J gene TRBJ2-3; weak D call: TRBD2 (6 bases). Germline V gives CDR1 SGHVS, CDR2 FQNEAQ. V lost 7 bases to trimming and J lost 6 bases, with 14 bases between them. The CDR3 sequence is 13 residues long. CDR3 amino acids: CASIRLELDTQYF. As DNA, the CDR3 is TGTGCCAGCATCCGACTAGAACTGGATACGCAGTATTTT.

The chain has TRBV14 and TRBJ2-2, with D tentatively TRBD1 (6 bases). The V gene's germline CDR1 is SGHDN and CDR2 FVKESK. V lost 4 bases to trimming and J lost 1 base, with 19 bases between them. The CDR3 runs 18 residues. CDR3 protein: CASSPPHGGRGNTGELFF. The CDR3, as DNA: TGTGCCAGCAGCCCCCCCCACGGCGGCAGGGGGAACACCGGGGAGCTGTTTTTT. The full variable domain, in which reference TRBV14 and TRBJ2-2 provide the parts outside the CDR3, is EAGVTQFPSHSVIEKGQTVTLRCDPISGHDNLYWYRRVMGKEIKFLLHFVKESKQDESGMPNNRFLAERTGGTYSTLKVQPAELEDSGVYFCASSPPHGGRGNTGELFFGEGSRLTVL.

Concerning this clonotype: A single base separates this from a much larger clone, so it may be a read error. The V call is TRBV7-2, the J call TRBJ2-2, with 12 bases matching TRBD2. The ends lost 5 bases at V and 4 bases at J; junction bases unmatched: 17. CDR1 is SGHTA and CDR2 is FQGNSA in the germline V gene. The CDR3 spans 20 residues. CDR3 region: CASSRRAGTSGLGTTGELFF. Written as DNA, the CDR3 is TGTGCCAGCAGCCGAAGAGCCGGGACTAGCGGGCTTGGAACCACCGGGGAGCTGTTTTTT. The whole variable domain, remainder taken from reference TRBV7-2 and TRBJ2-2, is GAGVSQSPSNKVTEKGKDVELRCDPISGHTALYWYRQSLGQGLEFLIYFQGNSAPDKSGLPSDRFSAERTGGSVSTLTIQRTQQEDSAVYLCASSRRAGTSGLGTTGELFFGEGSRLTVL.

Details on this clonotype: The germline gene is not matched at one end of the junction; a read error may be the cause. The chain combines TRBV7-9 with TRBJ1-5; TRBD1 might be the D (5 bases). Germline lookup yields CDR1 SEHNR and CDR2 FQNEAQ (reference sequence). The CDR3 consists of 15 residues. The CDR3 bases are TGTGCCAGCAGCCAAGATGGCAGGGCGCGCCAGCCCAAGCATTTT. Translation gives CASSQDGRARQPKHF. The full variable domain, its missing parts supplied by reference TRBV7-9 and TRBJ1-5, is DTGVSQNPRHKITKRGQNVTFRCDPISEHNRLYWYRQTLGQGPEFLTYFQNEAQLEKSRLLSDRFSAERPKGSFSTLEIQRTEQGDSAMYLCASSQDGRARQPKHFGDGTRLSIL.

Many counts were recorded for this clonotype. V is TRBV7-2 and J is TRBJ1-5, with D uncertain. Trimming took off 3 bases at V and 6 bases at J, with 12 bases between the two ends. The CDR3 is made up of 14 amino acids. Germline V gene lookup returns CDR1 SGHTA and CDR2 FQGNSA. The CDR3 protein is CASSLGYGGQPQHF. The CDR3 region has the DNA TGTGCCAGCAGCTTGGGGTACGGTGGTCAGCCCCAGCATTTT.

This clonotype came up many times. This chain joins TRBV2 and TRBJ1-4; TRBD1 might be the D (5 bases). The CDR3 has 17 residues. Per germline, CDR1 SNHLY and CDR2 FYNNEI. Trimming removed 7 bases from V and 0 bases from J, with 18 bases in between. CDR3 nucleotide sequence: TGTGCCAGCACCGTTAAGGGGACGGAGACAACTAATGAAAAACTGTTTTTT. Protein: CASTVKGTETTNEKLFF.

This clonotype appeared a few times. The genes are TRBV28 and TRBJ1-2; tentatively, D is TRBD1 (5 bases). Germline CDR1 MDHEN, CDR2 SYDVKM. The CDR3 has 14 amino acids. The V end was cut by 2 bases, the J end by 8 bases, with 15 bases between. The CDR3 DNA sequence: TGTGCCAGCAGTTTAGTTTCCGGGGCGGAAGGCTACACCTTC. Encoded protein: CASSLVSGAEGYTF.

This clonotype was observed a few times. This rearrangement joins TRBV2 to TRBJ2-3; TRBD2 is a possible D gene (5 bases). V shed 9 bases and J shed 4 bases, with 20 bases lying between them. Germline-derived CDR1 and CDR2 are SNHLY and FYNNEI. This CDR3 spans 15 amino acids. CDR3 bases: TGTGCCAGTAAAGAAAGGATGCTAGCATCAGATACGCAGTATTTT. It codes for CASKERMLASDTQYF.

This clonotype appeared many times. The chain combines TRBV5-1 with TRBJ2-7; D not resolved. V shed 2 bases and J shed 2 bases, with 11 bases lying between them. The CDR3 is made up of 14 amino acids. Looked up from germline, CDR1 is SGHRS and CDR2 is YFSETQ. The CDR3 DNA sequence: TGCGCCAGCAGCTTACAAGCAGCCGCCTACGAGCAGTACTTC. Translation gives CASSLQAAAYEQYF.

This clonotype was counted many times. The chain employs TRBV14 and TRBJ1-2, with TRBD1 matching over 9 bases. Trimming at V came to 4 bases and at J to 2 bases, leaving 2 bases not matched to a gene. Germline CDR1 reads SGHDN; CDR2 reads FVKESK. The CDR3 covers 14 residues. The CDR3: CASSPGTGNYGYTF. The CDR3, as DNA: TGTGCCAGCAGCCCGGGGACAGGGAACTATGGCTACACCTTC.